This T cell receptor (beta chain) was profiled in a study of T cell responses to AZD1222 COVID-19 vaccine. Study-wide background: Second-dose groups at about 4 or about 12 weeks were pooled.

As concerns this clone: Antigen: not known.

TCRdb's table, derived via immunoSEQ multiplex PCR, lists solely in-frame clones and lacks some. The sample records 200,000 or so clones, just under 90% being singletons. Whole-study results and caveats: Donor demographics were predominantly white British with a female majority; clonal diversity may be underestimated.

The sequence was collected from an adult in good health. The specimen was peripheral blood, collected on day 0 of AZD1222 vaccination.

The CDR3 protein is CASGTPSRGYTF. DNA for the CDR3: TGTGCCAGCGGGACACCGTCAAGGGGCTACACCTTC. The chain couples TRBV28 to TRBJ1-2; D is perhaps TRBD1 (6 bases). With 8 bases removed from V and 8 bases from J, the gap between germline ends came to 15 bases. Germline V gene lookup returns CDR1 MDHEN and CDR2 SYDVKM. The CDR3 runs to 12 residues.